In this sample, the clone carrying this T cell receptor beta chain turned up a few times. The sample belongs to a study of identical twins. With template switching, a universal primer site was added, and the cDNA carried unique molecular identifiers. MiXCR, run by TCRdb on the 5' RACE reads, gives a single entry per CDR3 protein. The profile shows around 670,000 distinct CDR3 sequences, 5.5% to 6.5% of them singletons. Germline V gene data show CDR1 as SGHTA and CDR2 as FQGNSA. The CDR3 contains 15 residues. Trimming took 1 base from V and 8 from J; bases not matched to a gene: 6. The gene calls are TRBV7-2 and TRBJ2-1; the match to TRBD2 covers 9 bases. The sequenced sample consisted of naive T cells sorted from blood. The clonotype originates from a young man in good health. The CDR3 DNA is TGTGCCAGCAGCTTAGATCGCGGGAGGGTCGATGAGCAGTTCTTC. This encodes CASSLDRGRVDEQFF.